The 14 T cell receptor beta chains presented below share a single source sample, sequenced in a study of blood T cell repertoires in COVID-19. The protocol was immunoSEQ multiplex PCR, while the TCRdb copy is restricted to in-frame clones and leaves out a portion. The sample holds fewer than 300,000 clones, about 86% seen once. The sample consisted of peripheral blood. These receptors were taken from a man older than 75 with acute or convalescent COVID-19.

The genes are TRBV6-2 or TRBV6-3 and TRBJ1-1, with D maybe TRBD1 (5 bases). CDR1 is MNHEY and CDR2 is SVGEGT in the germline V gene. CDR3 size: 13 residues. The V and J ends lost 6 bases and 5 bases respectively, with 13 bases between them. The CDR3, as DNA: TGTGCCAGCAGCGAAACAGGCCTTACTGAAGCTTTCTTT. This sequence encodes CASSETGLTEAFF.

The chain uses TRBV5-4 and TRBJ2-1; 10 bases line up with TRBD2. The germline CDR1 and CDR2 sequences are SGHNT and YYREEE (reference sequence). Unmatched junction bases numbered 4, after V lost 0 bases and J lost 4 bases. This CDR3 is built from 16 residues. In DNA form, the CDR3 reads TGTGCCAGCAGCTTGGATATAGCGGGGGGATACAATGAGCAGTTCTTC. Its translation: CASSLDIAGGYNEQFF.

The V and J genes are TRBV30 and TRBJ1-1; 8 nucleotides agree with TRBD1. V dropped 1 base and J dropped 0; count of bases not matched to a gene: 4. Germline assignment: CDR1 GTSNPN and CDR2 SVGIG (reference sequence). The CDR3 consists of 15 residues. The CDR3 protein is CAWSGQGAMNTEAFF. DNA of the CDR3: TGTGCCTGGAGTGGGCAGGGGGCTATGAACACTGAAGCTTTCTTT. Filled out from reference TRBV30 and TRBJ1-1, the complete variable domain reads SQTIHQWPATLVQPVGSPLSLECTVEGTSNPNLYWYRQAAGRGLQLLFYSVGIGQISSEVPQNLSASRPQDRQFILSSKKLLLSDSGFYLCAWSGQGAMNTEAFFGQGTRLTVV.

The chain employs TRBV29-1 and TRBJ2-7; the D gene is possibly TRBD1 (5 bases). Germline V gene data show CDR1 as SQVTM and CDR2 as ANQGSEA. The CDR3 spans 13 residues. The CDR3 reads CSVSPGLSYEQYF. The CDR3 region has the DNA TGCAGTGTTAGTCCAGGGCTAAGCTACGAGCAGTACTTC.

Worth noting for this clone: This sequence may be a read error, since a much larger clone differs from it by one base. CDR3 sequence (DNA): TGTGCCAGCAGCTTAGTAGGGGCCCTCTCTGGAAACACCATATATTTT. Its translation: CASSLVGALSGNTIYF. The V call is TRBV11-2, the J call TRBJ1-3, with D perhaps matching TRBD1 (5 bases). V lost 1 base to trimming and J lost 0 bases, with 10 bases between them. Per the germline V gene, CDR1 is SGHAT and CDR2 is FQNNGV. There are 16 residues in the CDR3.

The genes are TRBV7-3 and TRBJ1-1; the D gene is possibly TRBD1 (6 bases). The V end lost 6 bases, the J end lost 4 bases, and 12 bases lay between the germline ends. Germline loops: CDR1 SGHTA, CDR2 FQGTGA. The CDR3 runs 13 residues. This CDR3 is CASSSGQFTEAFF. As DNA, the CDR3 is TGTGCCAGCAGTTCCGGACAGTTCACTGAAGCTTTCTTT.

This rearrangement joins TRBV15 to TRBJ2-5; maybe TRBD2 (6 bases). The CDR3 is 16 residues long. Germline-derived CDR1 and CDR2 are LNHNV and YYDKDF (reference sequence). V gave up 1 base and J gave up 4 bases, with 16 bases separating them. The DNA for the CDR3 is TGTGCCACCAGCAGAGTAGGTTTCGGGGGAGGAGAGACCCAGTACTTC. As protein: CATSRVGFGGGETQYF.

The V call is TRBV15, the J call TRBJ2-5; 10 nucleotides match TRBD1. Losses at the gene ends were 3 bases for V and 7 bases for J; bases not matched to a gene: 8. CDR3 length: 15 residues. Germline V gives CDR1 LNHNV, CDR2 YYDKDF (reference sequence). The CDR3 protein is CATSSLMGQGSTQYF. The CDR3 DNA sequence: TGTGCCACCAGCAGTCTTATGGGACAGGGGTCGACCCAGTACTTC.

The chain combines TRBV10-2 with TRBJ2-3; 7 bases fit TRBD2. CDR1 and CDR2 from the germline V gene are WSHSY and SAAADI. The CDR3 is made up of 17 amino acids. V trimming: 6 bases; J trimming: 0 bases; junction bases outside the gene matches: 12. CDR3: CASRPSGGRASTDTQYF. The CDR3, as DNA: TGCGCCAGCAGGCCTAGCGGCGGAAGAGCTAGCACAGATACGCAGTATTTT.

CDR3 nucleotides: TGTGCCACCAGTGATTACGCCCCCCTTAGCGGGGGGGCGTCAGATACGCAGTATTTT. Protein: CATSDYAPLSGGASDTQYF. The chain uses TRBV24-1 and TRBJ2-3, with 11 bases matching TRBD2. V dropped 2 bases and J dropped 4; count of bases not matched to a gene: 13. This CDR3 has 19 residues. Germline V gene sequence: CDR1 KGHDR, CDR2 SFDVKD.

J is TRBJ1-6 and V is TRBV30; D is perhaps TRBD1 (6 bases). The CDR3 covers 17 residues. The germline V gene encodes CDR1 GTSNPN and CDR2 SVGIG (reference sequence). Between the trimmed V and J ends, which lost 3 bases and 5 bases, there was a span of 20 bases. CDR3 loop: CAWSRKLQGIHNSPLHF. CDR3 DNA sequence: TGTGCCTGGAGCCGAAAACTCCAGGGGATCCATAATTCACCCCTCCACTTT.

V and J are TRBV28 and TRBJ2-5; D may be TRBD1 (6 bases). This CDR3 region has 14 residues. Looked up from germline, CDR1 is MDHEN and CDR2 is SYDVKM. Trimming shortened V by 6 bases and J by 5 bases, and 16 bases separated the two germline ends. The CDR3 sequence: CASRSPQGLETQYF. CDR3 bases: TGTGCCAGCAGATCCCCACAGGGTCTGGAGACCCAGTACTTC.

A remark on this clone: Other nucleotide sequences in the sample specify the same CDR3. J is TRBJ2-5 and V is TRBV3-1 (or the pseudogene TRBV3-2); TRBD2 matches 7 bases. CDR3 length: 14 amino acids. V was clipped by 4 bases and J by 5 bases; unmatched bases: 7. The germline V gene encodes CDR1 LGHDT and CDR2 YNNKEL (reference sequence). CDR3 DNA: TGTGCCAGCAGCCCCCTGGGCGGGGGTGAGACCCAGTACTTC. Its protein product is CASSPLGGGETQYF.

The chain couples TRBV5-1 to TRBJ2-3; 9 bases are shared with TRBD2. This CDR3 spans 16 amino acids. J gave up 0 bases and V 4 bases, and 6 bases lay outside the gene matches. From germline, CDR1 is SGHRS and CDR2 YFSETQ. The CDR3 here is CASSVLAGGSTDTQYF. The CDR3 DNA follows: TGCGCCAGCAGCGTACTGGCGGGAGGGAGCACAGATACGCAGTATTTT.